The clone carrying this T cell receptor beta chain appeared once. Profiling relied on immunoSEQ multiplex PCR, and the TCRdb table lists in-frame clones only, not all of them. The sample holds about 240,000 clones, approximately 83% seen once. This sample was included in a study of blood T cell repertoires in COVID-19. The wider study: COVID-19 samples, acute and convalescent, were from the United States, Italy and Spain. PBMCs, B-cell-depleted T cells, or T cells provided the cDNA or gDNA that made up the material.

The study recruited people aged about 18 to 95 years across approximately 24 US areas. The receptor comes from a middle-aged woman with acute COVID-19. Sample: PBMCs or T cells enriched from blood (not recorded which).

The CDR3 nucleotides read TGTGCCAGCAGCGAAGGACAAAGCTCCTACGAGCAGTACTTC. This translates into CASSEGQSSYEQYF. V gene TRBV5-4 combines with J gene TRBJ2-7; the D gene is possibly TRBD1 (5 bases). The germline gives CDR1 SGHNT, CDR2 YYREEE (reference sequence). There are 14 residues in the CDR3. The V end lost 4 bases, the J end lost 0 bases, and 11 bases lay between the germline ends.